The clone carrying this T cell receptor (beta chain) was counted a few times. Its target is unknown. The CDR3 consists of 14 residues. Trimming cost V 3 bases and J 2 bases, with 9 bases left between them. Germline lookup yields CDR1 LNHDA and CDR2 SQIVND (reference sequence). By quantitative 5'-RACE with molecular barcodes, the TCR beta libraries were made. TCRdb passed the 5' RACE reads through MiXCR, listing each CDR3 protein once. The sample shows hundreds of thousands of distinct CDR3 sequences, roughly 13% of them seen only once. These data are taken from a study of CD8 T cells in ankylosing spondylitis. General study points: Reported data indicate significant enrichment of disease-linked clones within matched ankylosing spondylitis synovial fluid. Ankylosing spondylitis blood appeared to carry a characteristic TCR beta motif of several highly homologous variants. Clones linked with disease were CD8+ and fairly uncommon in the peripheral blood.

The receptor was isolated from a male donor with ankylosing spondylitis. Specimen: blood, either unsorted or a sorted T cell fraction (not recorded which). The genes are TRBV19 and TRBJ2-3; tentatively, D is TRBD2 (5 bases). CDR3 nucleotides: TGTGCCAGTAGTATCCCGAGGGACACAGATACGCAGTATTTT. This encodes CASSIPRDTDTQYF.